This T cell receptor beta chain was identified during a study of vaccination effects on CD4 cells after COVID-19. The CDR3 has 14 amino acids. Trimming took 0 bases from V and 3 from J, leaving 7 bases between them. Germline V CDR1 and CDR2: SGHRS, YFSETQ. Turning to this clone: Its specificity is not known.

Within the ViraFEST assay, antigen-specific CD4+ T cells underwent expansion with viral peptide pools prior to sequencing. CD4+ T cell isolation took place after about nine days of culture. The cohort was immunized with two doses of either the BNT162b2 or mRNA-1273 vaccine. The repertoire was sequenced with immunoSEQ multiplex PCR; TCRdb's copy has only in-frame clones and lacks some. This sample has roughly 70,000 clones; roughly 80% occur once, and the top ten carry approximately 0.9%. The receptor comes from a human donor who received a COVID-19 vaccine. The source material was CD4+ T cells from PBMCs cultured with HCoV-OC43 spike peptides, sampled after COVID-19 vaccination. As to subset: HCoV-OC43 spike overlapping peptide pool stimulation. The J gene is TRBJ2-1, the V gene TRBV5-1; D remains ambiguous. CDR3 in DNA: TGCGCCAGCAGCTTGGACTACAGCTACAATGAGCAGTTCTTC. Residues: CASSLDYSYNEQFF.